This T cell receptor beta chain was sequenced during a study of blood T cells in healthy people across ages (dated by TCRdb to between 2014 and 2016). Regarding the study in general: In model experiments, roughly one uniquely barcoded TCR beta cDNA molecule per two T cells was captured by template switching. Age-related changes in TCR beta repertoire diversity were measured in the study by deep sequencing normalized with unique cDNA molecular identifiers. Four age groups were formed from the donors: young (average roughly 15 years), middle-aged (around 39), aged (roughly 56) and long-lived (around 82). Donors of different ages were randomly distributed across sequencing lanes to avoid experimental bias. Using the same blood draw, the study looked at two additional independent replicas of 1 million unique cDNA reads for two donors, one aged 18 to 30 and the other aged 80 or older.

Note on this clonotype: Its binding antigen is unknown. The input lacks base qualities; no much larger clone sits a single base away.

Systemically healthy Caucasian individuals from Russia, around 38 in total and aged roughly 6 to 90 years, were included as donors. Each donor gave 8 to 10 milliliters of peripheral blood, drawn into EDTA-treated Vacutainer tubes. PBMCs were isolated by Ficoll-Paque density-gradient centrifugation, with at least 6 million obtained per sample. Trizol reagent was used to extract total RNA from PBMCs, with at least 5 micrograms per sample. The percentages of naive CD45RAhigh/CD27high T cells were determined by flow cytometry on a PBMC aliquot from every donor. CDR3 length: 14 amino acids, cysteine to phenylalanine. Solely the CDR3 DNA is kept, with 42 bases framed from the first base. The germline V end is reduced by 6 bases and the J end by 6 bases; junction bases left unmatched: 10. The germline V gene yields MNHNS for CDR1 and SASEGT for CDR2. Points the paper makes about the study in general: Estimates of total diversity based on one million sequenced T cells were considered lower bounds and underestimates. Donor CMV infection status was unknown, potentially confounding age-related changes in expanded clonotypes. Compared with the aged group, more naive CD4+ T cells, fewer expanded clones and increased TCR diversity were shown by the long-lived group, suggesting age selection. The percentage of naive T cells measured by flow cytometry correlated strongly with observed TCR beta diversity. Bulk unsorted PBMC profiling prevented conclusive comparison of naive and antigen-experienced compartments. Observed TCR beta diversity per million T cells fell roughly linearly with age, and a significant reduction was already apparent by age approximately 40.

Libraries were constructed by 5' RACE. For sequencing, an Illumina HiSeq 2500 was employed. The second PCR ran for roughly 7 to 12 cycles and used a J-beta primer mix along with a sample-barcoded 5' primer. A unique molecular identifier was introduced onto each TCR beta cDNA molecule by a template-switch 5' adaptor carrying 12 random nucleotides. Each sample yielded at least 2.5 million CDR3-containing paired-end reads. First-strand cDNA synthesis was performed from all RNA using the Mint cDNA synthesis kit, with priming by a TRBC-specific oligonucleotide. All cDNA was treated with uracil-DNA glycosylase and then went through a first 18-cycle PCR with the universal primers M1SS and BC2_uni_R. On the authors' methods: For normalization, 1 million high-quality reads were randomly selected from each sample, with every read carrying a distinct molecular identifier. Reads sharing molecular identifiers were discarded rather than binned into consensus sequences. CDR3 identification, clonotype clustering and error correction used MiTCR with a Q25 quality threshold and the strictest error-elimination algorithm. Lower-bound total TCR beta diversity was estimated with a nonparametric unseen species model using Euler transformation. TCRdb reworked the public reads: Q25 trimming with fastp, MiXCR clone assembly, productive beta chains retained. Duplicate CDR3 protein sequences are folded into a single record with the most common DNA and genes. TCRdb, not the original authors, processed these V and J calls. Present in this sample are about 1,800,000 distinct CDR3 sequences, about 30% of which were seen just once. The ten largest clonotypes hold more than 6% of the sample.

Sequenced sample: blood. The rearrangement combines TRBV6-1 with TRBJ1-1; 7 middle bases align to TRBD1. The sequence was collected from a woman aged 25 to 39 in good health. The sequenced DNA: TGTGCCAGCAGCGCAGACAGGGTGGGCCCTGAAGCTTTCTTT. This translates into CASSADRVGPEAFF.